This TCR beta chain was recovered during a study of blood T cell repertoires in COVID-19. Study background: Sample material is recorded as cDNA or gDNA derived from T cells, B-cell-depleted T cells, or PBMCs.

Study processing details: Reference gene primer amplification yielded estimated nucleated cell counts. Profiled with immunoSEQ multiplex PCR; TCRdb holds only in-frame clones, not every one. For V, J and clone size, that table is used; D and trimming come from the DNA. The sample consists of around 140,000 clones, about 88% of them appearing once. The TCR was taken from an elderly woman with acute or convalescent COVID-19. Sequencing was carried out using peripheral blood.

CDR3 coding DNA: TGTGCCAGCAGTTTAACGGGGGGCGAGCAGTACTTC. Residues: CASSLTGGEQYF. The gene calls are TRBV12-3 or TRBV12-4 and TRBJ2-7, with 7 bases matching TRBD2. The CDR3 spans 12 residues. Unmatched junction bases numbered 1, after V lost 2 bases and J lost 6 bases.